These 15 T cell receptor beta chains were sequenced from one sample in a study of T cells in Graves' hyperthyroidism and ophthalmopathy. Amplification yielded TCR beta CDR3 regions, with RNA transcripts as the source. The TCR CDR3 was amplified in a first-round RT-PCR using the HTBI primer set. Using its own MiXCR run on the multiplex PCR reads, TCRdb lists one record per CDR3 protein. The table has about 210,000 distinct CDR3 sequences, about a sixth seen once. Sequenced sample: blood. These receptor sequences come from a man aged 50-60 years with Graves' hyperthyroidism.

This clonotype was counted ten times or more. The genes are TRBV27 and TRBJ2-3; 10 bases are shared with TRBD2. J gave up 2 bases and V 6 bases, and 8 bases lay outside the gene matches. Per germline, CDR1 MNHEY and CDR2 SMNVEV (reference sequence). The CDR3 is 16 amino acids. CDR3 DNA: TGTGCCAGCAGGAGGATAGCGGGAGGTTCCACAGATACGCAGTATTTT. Protein: CASRRIAGGSTDTQYF.

This clonotype has more than one count but fewer than ten. The chain carries TRBV5-1 and TRBJ1-2; 8 bases align to TRBD1. V lost 5 bases to trimming and J lost 2 bases; unmatched junction nucleotides: 5. The CDR3 is 14 residues long. CDR1 is SGHRS, CDR2 YFSETQ, per germline. The CDR3 sequence: CASSRDRPNYGYTF. The CDR3 nucleotides are TGCGCCAGCAGTCGGGACAGGCCGAACTATGGCTACACCTTC.

This clonotype occurred many times. The chain joins TRBV28 to TRBJ1-2; D gene ambiguous. This CDR3 comprises 14 residues. CDR1 and CDR2 from the germline V gene are MDHEN and SYDVKM. Deletions cut 5 bases from V and 4 bases from J, with 14 bases between. This CDR3 is CASSLRSGFYGYTF. The CDR3 bases are TGTGCCAGCAGTCTGCGGTCGGGATTCTATGGCTACACCTTC.

The chain carries TRBV5-1 and TRBJ2-3; unclear D gene. V lost 2 bases to trimming and J lost 1 base, with 14 bases between them. Germline loops: CDR1 SGHRS, CDR2 YFSETQ. The CDR3 is 16 residues long. The CDR3 protein is CASSFNPTDGTDTQYF. CDR3 DNA: TGCGCCAGCAGCTTTAACCCGACGGACGGCACAGATACGCAGTATTTT.

This clonotype appeared many times. The chain links TRBV4-1 to TRBJ2-7, with D perhaps TRBD2 (6 bases). Per the germline V gene, CDR1 is MGHRA and CDR2 is YSYEKL. Between the trimmed V and J ends, which lost 1 base and 3 bases, there was a span of 10 bases. The length of the CDR3 is 14 residues. CDR3 bases: TGCGCCAGCAGCCAAGTCGGTAGCGGCTACGAGCAGTACTTC. It encodes CASSQVGSGYEQYF.

The chain employs TRBV7-8 and TRBJ1-1, with D unclear. Trimming stripped 6 bases from V and 8 bases from J, with 16 bases between. Looked up from germline, CDR1 is SGHVS and CDR2 is FQNEAQ. The CDR3 has 13 amino acids. The CDR3 loop reads CASRSAERGEAFF. CDR3 coding DNA: TGTGCCAGCAGGTCAGCCGAGCGAGGGGAAGCTTTCTTT.

In its sample, this clonotype was seen a few times. The CDR3, as DNA: TGTGCCAGCTCACCAAGCCCGGCCGGGGGCGCCGGGGAGCTGTTTTTT. Its translation is CASSPSPAGGAGELFF. The chain is built from TRBV18 and TRBJ2-2; D could derive from TRBD1 or TRBD2 (6 bases each). Trimming removed 2 bases at V and 6 bases at J, with 16 bases between. CDR1 and CDR2 (germline): KGHSH, LQKENI. CDR3 length: 16 amino acids.

This chain links TRBV18 with TRBJ1-6; TRBD1 matches 7 bases. This CDR3 has 17 amino acids. Germline trimming cut 4 bases from V and 4 bases from J; bases unmatched to any gene: 10. Germline lookup yields CDR1 KGHSH and CDR2 LQKENI. The CDR3 region is CASSQTIGTAYNSPLHF. CDR3 coding DNA: TGTGCCAGCTCACAAACCATCGGGACAGCGTATAATTCACCCCTCCACTTT.

The rearrangement joins TRBV18 to TRBJ2-2; 12 bases match TRBD2. V lost 1 base, J lost 4 bases, and 1 base stayed unmatched. Germline loops: CDR1 KGHSH, CDR2 LQKENI. The length of the CDR3 is 16 residues. CDR3 region: CASSPQTSGSTGELFF. The CDR3 region has the DNA TGTGCCAGCTCACCACAGACTAGCGGGAGCACCGGGGAGCTGTTTTTT. Full variable domain (missing parts from reference TRBV18 and TRBJ2-2): NAGVMQNPRHLVRRRGQEARLRCSPMKGHSHVYWYRQLPEEGLKFMVYLQKENIIDESGMPKERFSAEFPKEGPSILRIQQVVRGDSAAYFCASSPQTSGSTGELFFGEGSRLTVL.

The chain joins TRBV9 to TRBJ1-5, with D perhaps TRBD1 (6 bases). This CDR3 spans 13 amino acids. V shed 4 bases and J shed 5 bases, with 10 bases lying between them. Germline CDR1 and CDR2: SGDLS and YYNGEE. CDR3 coding DNA: TGTGCCAGCAGCACAGGGTACGATCAGCCCCAGCATTTT. This encodes CASSTGYDQPQHF.

This clonotype has a single count. The V and J genes are TRBV7-9 and TRBJ2-7; 7 bases fit TRBD2. V lost 3 bases and J lost 4; bases outside the gene matches: 6. This CDR3 has 14 residues. Per the germline V gene, CDR1 is SEHNR and CDR2 is FQNEAQ (reference sequence). CDR3 amino acids: CASSFIGGSYEQYF. The CDR3 DNA reads as TGTGCCAGCAGCTTTATTGGCGGGAGTTACGAGCAGTACTTC. The full variable domain, in which reference TRBV7-9 and TRBJ2-7 provide the parts outside the CDR3, is DTGVSQNPRHKITKRGQNVTFRCDPISEHNRLYWYRQTLGQGPEFLTYFQNEAQLEKSRLLSDRFSAERPKGSFSTLEIQRTEQGDSAMYLCASSFIGGSYEQYFGPGTRLTVT.

This clonotype came up many times. This sequence joins TRBV27 and TRBJ2-1, with D unresolved. CDR1 and CDR2 (germline): MNHEY, SMNVEV (reference sequence). The CDR3 is 13 residues long. V dropped 5 bases and J dropped 0 bases, with 5 bases sitting between them. The CDR3 loop reads CASSMSSYNEQFF. The CDR3 coding sequence is TGTGCCAGCAGTATGAGCTCCTACAATGAGCAGTTCTTC.

This clonotype was found many times. The V call is TRBV2, the J call TRBJ2-3, with TRBD2 matching over 7 bases. The CDR3 sequence is 17 residues long. Germline trimming cut 10 bases from V and 3 bases from J; bases unmatched to any gene: 19. Per germline, CDR1 SNHLY and CDR2 FYNNEI. The CDR3 reads CANWGVREYKITDTQYF. CDR3 bases: TGTGCCAACTGGGGGGTGCGGGAGTATAAAATAACAGATACGCAGTATTTT.

This clonotype was observed many times. The chain recombines TRBV30 with TRBJ2-2; D gene unclear. V was trimmed by 2 bases and J by 6 bases, leaving 7 bases between them. CDR3 length: 12 residues. The germline V gene encodes CDR1 GTSNPN and CDR2 SVGIG (reference sequence). CDR3 region: CAWSFGAGELFF. In DNA, the CDR3 is TGTGCCTGGAGTTTTGGCGCCGGGGAGCTGTTTTTT.

The chain uses TRBV2 and TRBJ1-1; D possibly corresponds to TRBD1 (5 bases). The length of the CDR3 is 14 residues. V lost 2 bases and J lost 5, with 12 bases in between. Germline V gene sequence: CDR1 SNHLY, CDR2 FYNNEI. The CDR3 is CASSERQGGTEAFF. In DNA, the CDR3 is TGTGCCAGCAGTGAACGCCAGGGCGGTACTGAAGCTTTCTTT.